This T cell receptor beta chain was recorded in a study of blood T cell repertoires in COVID-19. At the level of the study: COVID-19 samples from acute and convalescent phases originated in the United States, Italy and Spain. PBMCs, B-cell-depleted T cells, or T cells provided the cDNA or gDNA that made up the material.

Participants were aged roughly 18 to 89 years, lived in 20 to 30 US areas, and enrolled virtually. Cohort assignment relied on participant-reported clinical history. The assay was immunoSEQ multiplex PCR, and TCRdb's table has in-frame clones only and misses some. Of roughly 200,000 clones in the sample, approximately 92% were seen once. Sequenced: PBMCs or T cells enriched from blood (not recorded which). This clonotype originated in a woman aged 40 to 50 with acute COVID-19.

This CDR3 is CATAWDSYNEQFF. The CDR3 DNA reads TGCGCGACCGCCTGGGACAGCTACAATGAGCAGTTCTTC. V and J are TRBV4-1 and TRBJ2-1, with 7 bases lining up with TRBD1. CDR1 is MGHRA, CDR2 YSYEKL, per germline. This CDR3 has 13 residues.